This T cell receptor (beta chain) was observed in a study of identical twins. Per germline, CDR1 SEHNR and CDR2 FQNEAQ (reference sequence). The CDR3 spans 13 residues. V was trimmed by 6 bases and J by 4 bases, leaving 9 bases between them. A universal primer site was incorporated via template switching, and the cDNA contained unique molecular identifiers. TCRdb redid the calling of the 5' RACE reads with MiXCR, one entry per CDR3 protein. The sample consists of 200,000 to 250,000 distinct CDR3 sequences, 5.5% to 8% of them appearing once. Only healthy Caucasians were enrolled as donors. As for this clonotype: Its antigen remains unknown.

General observations from the study: With abundant cord blood beta clonotypes, insertions were fewer; memory repertoires showed no such pattern.

Another study also made use of these data, one on yellow fever vaccine responses in identical twins. That paper states: Twins' T cell vaccine responses reportedly looked partly convergent, partly personalized.

This clonotype was sampled from a woman younger than 30 in good health. The chain carries TRBV7-9 and TRBJ2-2, with no clear D. The source material was memory (CD45RO+) T cells sorted from blood. The CDR3 coding sequence is TGTGCCAGCAGGGCAATGAGCACCGGGGAGCTGTTTTTT. This codes for CASRAMSTGELFF.